The subject of this entry is one T cell receptor (beta chain). Assay used: immunoSEQ multiplex PCR; TCRdb lists only in-frame clones, some missing. The sample shows some 48,000 clones, roughly three quarters of them seen only once. Blood sampling took place at baseline, cycle 4 day 1, and cycle 7 day 1. The entry originates in a study of OX40 agonist ivuxolimab in advanced cancers. The CDR3 length is 16 residues. The V segment lost 3 bases and the J segment 3 bases; nucleotides outside the gene matches: 3. Germline CDR1 is KGHSH and CDR2 is LQKENI. The clonotype originates from an adult with an advanced solid tumor such as melanoma, head and neck, liver or kidney cancer. The chain employs TRBV18 and TRBJ2-3, with TRBD2 matching over 13 bases. This specimen was CD4+ or CD8+ T cells sorted from blood, taken in a trial of the OX40 agonist ivuxolimab. The CDR3 DNA is TGTGCCAGCTCACCCGGACTAGCGGGAGTTACAGATACGCAGTATTTT. Protein product: CASSPGLAGVTDTQYF.